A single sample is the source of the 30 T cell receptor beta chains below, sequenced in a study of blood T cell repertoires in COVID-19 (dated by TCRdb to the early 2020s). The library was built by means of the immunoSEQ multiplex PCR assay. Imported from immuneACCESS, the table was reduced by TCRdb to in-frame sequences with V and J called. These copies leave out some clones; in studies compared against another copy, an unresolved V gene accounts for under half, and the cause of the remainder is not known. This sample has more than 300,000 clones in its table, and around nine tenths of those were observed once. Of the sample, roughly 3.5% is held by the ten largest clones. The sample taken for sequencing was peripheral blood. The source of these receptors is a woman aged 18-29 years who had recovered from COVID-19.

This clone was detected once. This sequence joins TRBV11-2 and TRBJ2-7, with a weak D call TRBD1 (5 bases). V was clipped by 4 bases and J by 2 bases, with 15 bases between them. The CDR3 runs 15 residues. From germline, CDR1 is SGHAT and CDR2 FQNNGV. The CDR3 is CASSSIHRSAYEQYV. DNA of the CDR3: TGTGCCAGCAGCTCAATTCACAGGAGCGCCTACGAGCAGTACGTC.

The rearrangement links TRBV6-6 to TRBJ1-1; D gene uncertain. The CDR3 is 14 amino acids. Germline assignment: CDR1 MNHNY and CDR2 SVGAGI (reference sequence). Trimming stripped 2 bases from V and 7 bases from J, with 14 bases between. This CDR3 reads CASSYLRSGNEAFF. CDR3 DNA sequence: TGTGCCAGCAGTTACCTCAGAAGCGGGAATGAAGCTTTCTTT.

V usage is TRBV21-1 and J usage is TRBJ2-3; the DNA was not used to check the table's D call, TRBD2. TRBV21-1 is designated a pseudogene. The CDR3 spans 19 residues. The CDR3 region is CASSKALGGLPVGTDTQYF. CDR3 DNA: TGTGCCAGCAGCAAAGCGCTTGGGGGACTCCCGGTGGGCACAGATACGCAGTATTTT.

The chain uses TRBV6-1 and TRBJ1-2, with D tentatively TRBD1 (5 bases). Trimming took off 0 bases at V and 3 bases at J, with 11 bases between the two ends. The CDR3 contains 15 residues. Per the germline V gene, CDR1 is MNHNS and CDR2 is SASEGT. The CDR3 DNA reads TGTGCCAGCAGTGAAGCCGGCAGGGCATACTATGGCTACACCTTC. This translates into CASSEAGRAYYGYTF.

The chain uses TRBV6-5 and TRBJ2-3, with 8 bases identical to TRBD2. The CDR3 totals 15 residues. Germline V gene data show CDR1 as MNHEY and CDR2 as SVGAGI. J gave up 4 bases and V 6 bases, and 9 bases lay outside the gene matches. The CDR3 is CASSPGTRGSDTQYF. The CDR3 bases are TGTGCCAGCAGCCCCGGGACTAGGGGCTCAGATACGCAGTATTTT.

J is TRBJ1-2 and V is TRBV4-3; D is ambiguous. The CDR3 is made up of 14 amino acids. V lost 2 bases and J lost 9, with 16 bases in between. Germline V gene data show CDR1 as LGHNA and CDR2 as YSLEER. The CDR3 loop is CASSQQRWENRYTF. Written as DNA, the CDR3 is TGCGCCAGCAGCCAACAGCGGTGGGAGAATCGCTACACCTTC.

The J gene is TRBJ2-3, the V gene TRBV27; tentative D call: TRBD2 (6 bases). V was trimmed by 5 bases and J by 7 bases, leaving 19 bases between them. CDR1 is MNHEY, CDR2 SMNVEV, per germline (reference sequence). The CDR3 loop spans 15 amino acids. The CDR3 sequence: CASSTSSVGGNTQYF. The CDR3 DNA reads TGTGCCAGCAGTACTTCTAGCGTGGGCGGTAATACGCAGTATTTT.

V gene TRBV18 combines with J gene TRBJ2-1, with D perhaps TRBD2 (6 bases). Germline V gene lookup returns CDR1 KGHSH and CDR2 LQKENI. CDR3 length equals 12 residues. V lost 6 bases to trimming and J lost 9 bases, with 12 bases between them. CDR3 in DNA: TGTGCCAGCTCTGAGCTCGGGGGTGAGCAGTTCTTC. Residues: CASSELGGEQFF.

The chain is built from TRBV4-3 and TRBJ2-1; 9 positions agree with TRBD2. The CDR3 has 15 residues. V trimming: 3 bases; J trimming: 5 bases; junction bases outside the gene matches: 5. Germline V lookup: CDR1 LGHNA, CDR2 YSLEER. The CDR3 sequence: CASSHSGLAHNEQFF. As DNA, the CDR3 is TGCGCCAGCAGCCATTCTGGACTAGCGCACAATGAGCAGTTCTTC.

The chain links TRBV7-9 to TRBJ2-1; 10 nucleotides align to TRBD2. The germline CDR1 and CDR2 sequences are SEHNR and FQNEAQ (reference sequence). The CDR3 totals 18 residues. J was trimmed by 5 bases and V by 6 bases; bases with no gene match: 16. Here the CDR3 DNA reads TGTGCCAGCAGTCCGGGACCACACGGACTAGCGGTAGACAATGAGCAGTTCTTC. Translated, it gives CASSPGPHGLAVDNEQFF.

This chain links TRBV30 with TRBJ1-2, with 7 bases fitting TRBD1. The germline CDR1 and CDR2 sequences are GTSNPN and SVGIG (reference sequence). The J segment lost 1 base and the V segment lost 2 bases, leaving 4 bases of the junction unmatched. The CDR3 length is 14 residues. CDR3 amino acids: CAWSLTGINYGYTF. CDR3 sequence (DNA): TGTGCCTGGAGTTTGACAGGGATTAACTATGGCTACACCTTC.

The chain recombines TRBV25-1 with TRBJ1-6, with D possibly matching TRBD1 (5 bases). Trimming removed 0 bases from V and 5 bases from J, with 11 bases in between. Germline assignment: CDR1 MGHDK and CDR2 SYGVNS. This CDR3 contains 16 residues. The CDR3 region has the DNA TGTGCCAGCAGTGAATACGGGGGGAACAATAATTCACCCCTCCACTTT. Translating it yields CASSEYGGNNNSPLHF.

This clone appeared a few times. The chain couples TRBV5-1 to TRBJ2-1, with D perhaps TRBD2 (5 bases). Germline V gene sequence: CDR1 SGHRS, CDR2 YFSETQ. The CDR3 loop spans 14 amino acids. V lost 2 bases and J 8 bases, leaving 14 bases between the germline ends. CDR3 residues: CASSFGIGPYEQFF. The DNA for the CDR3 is TGCGCCAGCAGCTTCGGGATTGGCCCTTATGAGCAGTTCTTC.

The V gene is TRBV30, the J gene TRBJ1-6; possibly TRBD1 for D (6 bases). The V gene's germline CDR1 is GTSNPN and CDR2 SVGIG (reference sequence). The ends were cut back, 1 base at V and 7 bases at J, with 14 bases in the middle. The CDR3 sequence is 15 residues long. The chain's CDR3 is CAWSGQWTVNSPLHF. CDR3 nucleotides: TGTGCCTGGAGTGGGCAGTGGACAGTGAATTCACCCCTCCACTTT.

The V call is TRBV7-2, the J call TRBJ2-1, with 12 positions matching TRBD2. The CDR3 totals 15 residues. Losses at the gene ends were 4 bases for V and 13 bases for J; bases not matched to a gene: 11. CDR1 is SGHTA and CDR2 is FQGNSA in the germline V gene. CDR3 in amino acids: CASSSNNLAGGLQFF. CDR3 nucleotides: TGTGCCAGCAGCTCTAATAATCTAGCGGGAGGGCTCCAGTTCTTC. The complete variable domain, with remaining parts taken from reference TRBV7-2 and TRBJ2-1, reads GAGVSQSPSNKVTEKGKDVELRCDPISGHTALYWYRQSLGQGLEFLIYFQGNSAPDKSGLPSDRFSAERTGGSVSTLTIQRTQQEDSAVYLCASSSNNLAGGLQFFGPGTRLTVL.

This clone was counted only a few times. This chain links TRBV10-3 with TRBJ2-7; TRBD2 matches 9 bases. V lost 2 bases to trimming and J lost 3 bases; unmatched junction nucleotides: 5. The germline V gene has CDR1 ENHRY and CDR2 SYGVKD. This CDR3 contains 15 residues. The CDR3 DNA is TGTGCCATCAGTGAGGTGGCTAGCGGGATCTACGAGCAGTACGTC. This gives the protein CAISEVASGIYEQYV.

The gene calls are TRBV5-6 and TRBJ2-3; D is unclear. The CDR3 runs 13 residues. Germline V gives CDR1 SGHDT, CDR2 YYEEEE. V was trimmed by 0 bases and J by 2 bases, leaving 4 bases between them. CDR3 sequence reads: CASSLDYTDTQYF. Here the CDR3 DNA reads TGTGCCAGCAGCTTGGACTACACAGATACGCAGTATTTT.

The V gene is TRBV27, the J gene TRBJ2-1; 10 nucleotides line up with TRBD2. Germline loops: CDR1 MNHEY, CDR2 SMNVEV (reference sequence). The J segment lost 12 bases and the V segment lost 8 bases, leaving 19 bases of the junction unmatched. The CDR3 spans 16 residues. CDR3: CASAFEGSGRAGGQFF. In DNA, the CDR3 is TGTGCCAGCGCTTTTGAAGGGAGCGGGAGGGCCGGGGGGCAGTTCTTC.

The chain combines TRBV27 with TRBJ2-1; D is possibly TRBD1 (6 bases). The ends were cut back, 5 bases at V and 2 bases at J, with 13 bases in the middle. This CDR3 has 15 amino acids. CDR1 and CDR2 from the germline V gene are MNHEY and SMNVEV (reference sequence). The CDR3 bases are TGTGCCAGCAGTGCCAACAGGGATCCCTACAATGAGCAGTTCTTC. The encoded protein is CASSANRDPYNEQFF.

Written as DNA, the CDR3 is TGTGCCAGCTCTAAGGGACTAGCGGATGAGCAGTTCTTC. Translating gives CASSKGLADEQFF. The rearrangement joins TRBV6-4 to TRBJ2-1; 11 nucleotides align to TRBD2. The V gene's germline CDR1 is MRHNA and CDR2 SNTAGT. CDR3 length equals 13 residues. With 8 bases clipped from V and 8 bases from J, the junction kept 5 bases outside the gene matches.

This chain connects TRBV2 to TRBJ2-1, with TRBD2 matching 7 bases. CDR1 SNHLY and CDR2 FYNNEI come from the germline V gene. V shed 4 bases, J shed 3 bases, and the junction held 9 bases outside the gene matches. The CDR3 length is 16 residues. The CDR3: CASSGTRSGDYNEQFF. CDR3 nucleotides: TGTGCCAGCAGTGGAACTCGGAGCGGGGACTACAATGAGCAGTTCTTC.

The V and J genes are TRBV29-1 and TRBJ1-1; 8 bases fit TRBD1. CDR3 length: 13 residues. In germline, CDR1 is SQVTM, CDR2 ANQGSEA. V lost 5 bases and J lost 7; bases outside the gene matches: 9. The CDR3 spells CSVSGQGVIEAFF. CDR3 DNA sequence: TGCAGCGTTTCTGGACAGGGCGTTATTGAAGCTTTCTTT.

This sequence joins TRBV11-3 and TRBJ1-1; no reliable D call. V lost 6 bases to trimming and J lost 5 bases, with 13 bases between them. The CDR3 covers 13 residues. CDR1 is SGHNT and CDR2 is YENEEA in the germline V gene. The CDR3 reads CASSYISRTEAFF. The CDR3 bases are TGTGCCAGCAGTTATATATCGAGGACTGAAGCTTTCTTT.

The CDR3 region has the DNA TGTGCCAGTAGTATCCAGGACAGGGGTGAAGCTTTCTTT. It yields the protein CASSIQDRGEAFF. V gene TRBV19 combines with J gene TRBJ1-1; 9 bases are a match to TRBD1. The CDR3 length is 13 residues. V was clipped by 3 bases and J by 7 bases; unmatched bases: 3. Germline lookup yields CDR1 LNHDA and CDR2 SQIVND (reference sequence).

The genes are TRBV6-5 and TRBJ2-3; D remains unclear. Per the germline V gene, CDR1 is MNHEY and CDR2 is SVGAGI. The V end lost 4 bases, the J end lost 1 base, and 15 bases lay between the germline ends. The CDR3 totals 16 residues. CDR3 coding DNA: TGTGCCAGCAGTTGGGCGAGAGTCGGTCGCACAGATACGCAGTATTTT. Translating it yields CASSWARVGRTDTQYF.

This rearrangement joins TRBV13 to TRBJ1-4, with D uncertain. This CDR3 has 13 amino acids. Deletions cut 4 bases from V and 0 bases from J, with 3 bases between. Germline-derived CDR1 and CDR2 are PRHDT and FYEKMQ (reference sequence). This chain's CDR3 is CASSYSTNEKLFF. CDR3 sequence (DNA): TGTGCCAGCAGCTACTCAACTAATGAAAAACTGTTTTTT.

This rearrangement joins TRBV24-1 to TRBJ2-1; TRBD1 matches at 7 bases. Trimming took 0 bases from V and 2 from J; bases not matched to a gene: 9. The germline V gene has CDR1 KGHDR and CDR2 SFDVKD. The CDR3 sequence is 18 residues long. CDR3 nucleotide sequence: TGTGCCACCAGTGATTTGCCGGCAAACAGGGGAACCTACAATGAGCAGTTCTTC. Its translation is CATSDLPANRGTYNEQFF.

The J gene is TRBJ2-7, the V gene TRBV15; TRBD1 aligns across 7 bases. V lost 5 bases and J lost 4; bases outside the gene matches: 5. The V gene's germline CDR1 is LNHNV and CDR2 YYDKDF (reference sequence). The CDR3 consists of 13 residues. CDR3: CATSSGQAYEQYV. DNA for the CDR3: TGTGCCACCAGCTCCGGACAGGCTTACGAGCAGTACGTC.

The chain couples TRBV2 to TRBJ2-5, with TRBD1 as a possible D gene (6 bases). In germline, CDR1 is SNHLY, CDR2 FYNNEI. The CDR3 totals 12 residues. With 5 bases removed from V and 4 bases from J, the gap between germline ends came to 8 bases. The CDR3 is CASSNRAETQYF. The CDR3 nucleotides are TGTGCCAGCAGTAACAGGGCAGAGACCCAGTACTTC.

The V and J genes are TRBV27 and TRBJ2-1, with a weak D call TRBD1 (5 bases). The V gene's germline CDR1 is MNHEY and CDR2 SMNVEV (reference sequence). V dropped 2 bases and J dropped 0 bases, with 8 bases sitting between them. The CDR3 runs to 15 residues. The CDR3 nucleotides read TGTGCCAGCAGTTTAGGGGCAGACTCCTACAATGAGCAGTTCTTC. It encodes CASSLGADSYNEQFF.